The 16 T cell receptor beta chains given below trace back to one sample, sequenced in a study of T-cell reconstitution after alpha-beta-depleted transplantation in children. As it was prepared, the TCRbeta library received unique molecular identifiers. TCRdb fed the PCR reads into MiXCR, producing one record per CDR3 protein. The top ten clones hold roughly 40% of a sample with about 350,000 distinct CDR3 sequences, roughly 15% of them seen once. The material was PBMCs, mostly from graft donor cells, obtained 360 days after TCRalphabeta/CD19-depleted stem cell transplant. Receptors originate from a male patient aged 2-9 years who had a stem cell transplant for acute lymphoblastic leukemia, so the T cells may come from the graft donor.

This rearrangement joins TRBV3-1 to TRBJ2-1, with 8 positions matching TRBD2. Germline CDR1 is LGHDT and CDR2 is YNNKEL (reference sequence). The ends lost 6 bases at V and 10 bases at J; junction bases unmatched: 8. There are 13 residues in the CDR3. As DNA, the CDR3 is TGTGCCAGCAGACAGTTAGCGGGAAGAGAGCAGTTCTTC. It translates to CASRQLAGREQFF.

This clonotype turned up a few times. The chain has TRBV15 and TRBJ2-1, with D perhaps matching TRBD2 (7 bases). The V gene lost 1 base and the J gene lost 6 bases, with 16 bases spanning the gap. The germline V gene has CDR1 LNHNV and CDR2 YYDKDF (reference sequence). This CDR3 is 16 amino acids long. CDR3 nucleotide sequence: TGTGCCACCAGCAGAGTGGGGGCGGGAGAGGCCAATGAGCAGTTCTTC. Translated, it gives CATSRVGAGEANEQFF.

This chain connects TRBV28 to TRBJ2-7, with TRBD2 identical over 8 bases. This CDR3 is 15 amino acids long. J was trimmed by 5 bases and V by 5 bases; bases with no gene match: 11. The germline V gene encodes CDR1 MDHEN and CDR2 SYDVKM. The CDR3 loop reads CASSPPGLGVNEQYF. The CDR3 region has the DNA TGTGCCAGCAGTCCACCGGGACTAGGGGTAAACGAGCAGTACTTC.

The genes are TRBV5-7 and TRBJ2-2; 12 bases align to TRBD1. TRBV5-7 is treated as an ORF (open reading frame) with a function not yet certain. The V and J ends lost 1 base and 6 bases, in that order; junction bases with no gene match: 4. The CDR3 is made up of 16 amino acids. CDR3 amino acids: CASSLRGQGAPGELFF. CDR3 DNA sequence: TGTGCCAGCAGCTTGCGGGGACAGGGGGCCCCCGGGGAGCTGTTTTTT.

The CDR3 DNA follows: TGTGCCAGCAGTAAGGTGGGACGGGGCGAGCAGTACTTC. Its translation: CASSKVGRGEQYF. The gene calls are TRBV6-1 and TRBJ2-7; TRBD1 or TRBD2 may be the D gene (5 bases each). The CDR3 runs to 13 residues. With 5 bases removed from V and 6 bases from J, the gap between germline ends came to 14 bases. Germline CDR1 MNHNS, CDR2 SASEGT.

The chain joins TRBV12-3 or TRBV12-4 to TRBJ2-2; TRBD2 might be the D (7 bases). The CDR3 is 16 amino acids. With 7 bases removed from V and 0 bases from J, the gap between germline ends came to 15 bases. The CDR3 DNA follows: TGTGCCAGCACAGAATGGGGGGGCCCGAACACCGGGGAGCTGTTTTTT. This codes for CASTEWGGPNTGELFF.

This clonotype was seen ten or more times. The J gene is TRBJ2-5, the V gene TRBV12-5; no clear D gene. Looked up from germline, CDR1 is LGHNT and CDR2 is FRNRAP. The CDR3 sequence is 18 residues long. Deletions cut 4 bases from V and 2 bases from J, with 23 bases between. CDR3 residues: CASGSPSLGPELQETQYF. DNA for the CDR3: TGTGCTAGTGGTTCACCCTCGCTCGGACCGGAATTACAAGAGACCCAGTACTTC.

This clonotype showed up many times. The chain combines TRBV12-3 or TRBV12-4 with TRBJ2-3; 8 bases align to TRBD2. Trimming cost V 6 bases and J 1 base; bases outside gene matches: 6. The CDR3 is 15 amino acids. DNA for the CDR3: TGTGCCAGCAGCAGCGGGGGAAGAGGCACAGATACGCAGTATTTT. Its translation: CASSSGGRGTDTQYF.

V usage is TRBV6-2 or TRBV6-3 and J usage is TRBJ2-7; 11 bases match TRBD2. The CDR3 is made up of 15 amino acids. CDR1 MNHEY and CDR2 SVGEGT come from the germline V gene. V gave up 8 bases and J gave up 3 bases; unmatched junction bases: 9. Here the CDR3 reads CASSRGGLAGYEQYF. The CDR3 bases are TGTGCCAGCTCACGTGGCGGACTAGCGGGCTACGAGCAGTACTTC.

This clonotype was observed many times. The rearrangement joins TRBV5-1 to TRBJ2-3; D is possibly TRBD1 or TRBD2 (5 bases each). Germline V gene sequence: CDR1 SGHRS, CDR2 YFSETQ. The CDR3 has 16 residues. V was pared by 3 bases and J by 1 base, with 15 bases between. CDR3 residues: CASSSNLGTGTDTQYF. The CDR3 bases are TGCGCCAGCAGCTCAAACCTGGGGACGGGCACAGATACGCAGTATTTT.

The CDR3 protein is CASSYPLLATYEQYF. The CDR3 DNA reads TGTGCCAGCAGTTACCCCCTACTAGCTACCTACGAGCAGTACTTC. V gene TRBV6-2 or TRBV6-3 combines with J gene TRBJ2-7; D may be TRBD2 (6 bases). The V gene lost 2 bases and the J gene lost 2 bases, with 13 bases spanning the gap. Germline CDR1 reads MNHEY; CDR2 reads SVGEGT. The CDR3 runs to 15 residues.

This clonotype was picked up many times. V is TRBV5-1 and J is TRBJ2-1; D could derive from TRBD1 or TRBD2 (5 bases each). This CDR3 spans 13 amino acids. The V end lost 4 bases, the J end lost 11 bases, and 16 bases lay between the germline ends. Germline loops: CDR1 SGHRS, CDR2 YFSETQ. CDR3 DNA: TGCGCCAGCAGCCCAAACTCGGGGACGCAGCAGTTCTTC. Translation gives CASSPNSGTQQFF.

The sample holds a few counts of this clonotype. The rearrangement uses TRBV7-2 and TRBJ2-3, with unresolved D. Per germline, CDR1 SGHTA and CDR2 FQGNSA. Trimming took 1 base from V and 2 from J, leaving 7 bases between them. The CDR3 is 14 residues long. The CDR3: CASSLVAFTDTQYF. The CDR3, as DNA: TGTGCCAGCAGCTTAGTTGCATTCACAGATACGCAGTATTTT.

This clonotype has ten or more counts. The V gene is TRBV6-6, the J gene TRBJ1-2, with 8 bases fitting TRBD1. V trimming: 6 bases; J trimming: 5 bases; junction bases outside the gene matches: 5. The CDR3 runs to 13 residues. Germline V CDR1 and CDR2: MNHNY, SVGAGI (reference sequence). The CDR3: CASSSDRDYGYTF. The CDR3 DNA reads TGTGCCAGCAGCTCGGACAGGGATTATGGCTACACCTTC.

This clonotype was recorded a few times. This chain uses TRBV27 with TRBJ2-1; maybe TRBD1 (5 bases). Germline-derived CDR1 and CDR2 are MNHEY and SMNVEV (reference sequence). Between the trimmed V and J ends, which lost 6 bases and 5 bases, there was a span of 23 bases. The CDR3 is made up of 17 amino acids. The CDR3 DNA reads as TGTGCCAGCAGCCTCCGACAGAACACCTATACGGACAATGAGCAGTTCTTC. It translates to CASSLRQNTYTDNEQFF.

This clonotype occurred a few times. The CDR3 loop reads CASSPIPGLAGVVRNTQYF. The CDR3 nucleotides read TGTGCCAGCAGTCCGATCCCGGGACTAGCGGGAGTAGTCAGAAATACGCAGTATTTT. V usage is TRBV28 and J usage is TRBJ2-3; 14 nucleotides match TRBD2. CDR3 size: 19 residues. V was clipped by 5 bases and J by 7 bases; unmatched bases: 17. CDR1 is MDHEN and CDR2 is SYDVKM in the germline V gene. Filled out from reference TRBV28 and TRBJ2-3, the complete variable domain reads DVKVTQSSRYLVKRTGEKVFLECVQDMDHENMFWYRQDPGLGLRLIYFSYDVKMKEKGDIPEGYSVSREKKERFSLILESASTNQTSMYLCASSPIPGLAGVVRNTQYFGPGTRLTVL.